This entry lists 2 T cell receptor beta chains sequenced from one sample in a study of OX40 agonist ivuxolimab in advanced cancers. Sequenced by immunoSEQ multiplex PCR; TCRdb stores in-frame clones only, minus some. The profile shows tens of thousands of clones, 70% to 85% of them singletons. This material consisted of CD4+ or CD8+ T cells sorted from blood, taken in a trial of the OX40 agonist ivuxolimab. All receptors come from an adult with an advanced solid tumor such as melanoma, head and neck, liver or kidney cancer.

This chain connects TRBV7-3 to TRBJ1-2; D not resolved. V dropped 5 bases and J dropped 6 bases, with 13 bases sitting between them. Germline V gene data show CDR1 as SGHTA and CDR2 as FQGTGA. The CDR3 has 13 amino acids. The CDR3 bases are TGTGCCAGCAGCCAGTCTAAGGTGAATGGCTACACCTTC. Translating it yields CASSQSKVNGYTF.

This rearrangement joins TRBV10-3 to TRBJ1-4; D gene uncertain. This CDR3 has 13 amino acids. CDR1 is ENHRY, CDR2 SYGVKD, per germline. Trimming took off 4 bases at V and 8 bases at J, with 11 bases between the two ends. The CDR3 coding sequence is TGTGCCATCAGTGGGGGAGCGGGGGAAAAACTGTTTTTT. As protein: CAISGGAGEKLFF.